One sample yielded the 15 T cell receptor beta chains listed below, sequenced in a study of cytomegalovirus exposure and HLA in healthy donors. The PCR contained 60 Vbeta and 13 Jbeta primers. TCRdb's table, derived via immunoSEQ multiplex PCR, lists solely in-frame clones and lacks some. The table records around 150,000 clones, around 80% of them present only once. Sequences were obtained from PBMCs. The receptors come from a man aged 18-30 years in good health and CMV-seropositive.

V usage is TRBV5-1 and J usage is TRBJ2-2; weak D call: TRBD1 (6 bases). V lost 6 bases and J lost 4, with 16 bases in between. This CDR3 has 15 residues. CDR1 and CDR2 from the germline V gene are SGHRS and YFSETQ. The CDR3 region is CASNQQGGGTGELFF. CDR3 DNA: TGCGCCAGCAATCAACAGGGCGGTGGCACCGGGGAGCTGTTTTTT.

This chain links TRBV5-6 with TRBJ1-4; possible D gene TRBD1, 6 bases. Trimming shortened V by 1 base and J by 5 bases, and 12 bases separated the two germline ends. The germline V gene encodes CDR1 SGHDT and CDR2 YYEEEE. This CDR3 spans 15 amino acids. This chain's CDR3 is CASSLTGTRNEKLFF. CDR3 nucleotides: TGTGCCAGCAGCTTGACCGGGACACGGAATGAAAAACTGTTTTTT.

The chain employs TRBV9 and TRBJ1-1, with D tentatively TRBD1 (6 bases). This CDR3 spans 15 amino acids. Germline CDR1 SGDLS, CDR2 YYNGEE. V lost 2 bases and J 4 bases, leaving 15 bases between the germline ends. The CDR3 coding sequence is TGTGCCAGCAGCGTTTCACCCTACAGGGCCACTGAAGCTTTCTTT. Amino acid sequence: CASSVSPYRATEAFF.

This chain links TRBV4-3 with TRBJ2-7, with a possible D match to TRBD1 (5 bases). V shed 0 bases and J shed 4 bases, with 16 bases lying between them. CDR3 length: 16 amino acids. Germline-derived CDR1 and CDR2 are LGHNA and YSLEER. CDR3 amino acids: CASSQDSRASIYEQYF. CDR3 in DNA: TGCGCCAGCAGCCAAGATAGCAGGGCCAGTATTTACGAGCAGTACTTC.

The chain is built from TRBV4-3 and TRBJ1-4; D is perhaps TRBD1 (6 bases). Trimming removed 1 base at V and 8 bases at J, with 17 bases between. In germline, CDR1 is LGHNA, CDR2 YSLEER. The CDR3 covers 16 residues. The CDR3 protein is CASSQVIRTVGEKLFF. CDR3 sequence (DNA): TGCGCCAGCAGCCAAGTGATTAGGACAGTTGGCGAAAAACTGTTTTTT.

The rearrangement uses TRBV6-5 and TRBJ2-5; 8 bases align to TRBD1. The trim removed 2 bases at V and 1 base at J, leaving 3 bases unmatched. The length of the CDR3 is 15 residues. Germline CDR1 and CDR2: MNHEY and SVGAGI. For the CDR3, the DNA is TGTGCCAGCAGTTACGGGACAGGCCTCCAAGAGACCCAGTACTTC. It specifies CASSYGTGLQETQYF.

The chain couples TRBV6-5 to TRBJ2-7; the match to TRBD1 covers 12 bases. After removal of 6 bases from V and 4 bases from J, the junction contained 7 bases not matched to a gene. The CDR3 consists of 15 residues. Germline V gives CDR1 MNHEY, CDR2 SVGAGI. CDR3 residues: CASSPGTGGHYEQYF. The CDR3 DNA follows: TGTGCCAGCAGCCCCGGGACAGGGGGCCATTACGAGCAGTACTTC.

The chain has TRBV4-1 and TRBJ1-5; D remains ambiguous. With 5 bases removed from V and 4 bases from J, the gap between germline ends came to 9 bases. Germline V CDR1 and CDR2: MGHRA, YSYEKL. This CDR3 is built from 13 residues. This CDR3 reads CASSLQTNQPQHF. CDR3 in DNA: TGCGCCAGCAGCTTACAGACGAATCAGCCCCAGCATTTT.

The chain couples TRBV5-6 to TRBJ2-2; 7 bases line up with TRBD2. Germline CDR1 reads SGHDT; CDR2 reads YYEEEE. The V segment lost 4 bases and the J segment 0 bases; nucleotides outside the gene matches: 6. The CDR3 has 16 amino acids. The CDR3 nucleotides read TGTGCCAGCAGCGTCCGGAGCGGGGCGAACACCGGGGAGCTGTTTTTT. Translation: CASSVRSGANTGELFF.

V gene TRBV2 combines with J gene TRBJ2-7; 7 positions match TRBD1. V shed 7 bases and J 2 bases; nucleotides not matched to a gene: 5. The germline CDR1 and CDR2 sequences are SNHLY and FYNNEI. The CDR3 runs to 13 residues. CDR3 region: CASNGQVTYEQYF. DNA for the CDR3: TGTGCCAGCAACGGACAGGTAACCTACGAGCAGTACTTC.

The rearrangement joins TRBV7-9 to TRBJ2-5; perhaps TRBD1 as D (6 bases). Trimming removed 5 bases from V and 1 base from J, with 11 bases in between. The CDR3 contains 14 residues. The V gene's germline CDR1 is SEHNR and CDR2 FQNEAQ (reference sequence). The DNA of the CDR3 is TGTGCCAGCAGCGCGGACAGAACCCAAGAGACCCAGTACTTC. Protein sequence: CASSADRTQETQYF.

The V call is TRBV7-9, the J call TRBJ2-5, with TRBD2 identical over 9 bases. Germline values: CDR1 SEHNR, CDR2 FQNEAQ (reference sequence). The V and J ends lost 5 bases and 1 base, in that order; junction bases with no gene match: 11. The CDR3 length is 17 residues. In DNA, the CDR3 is TGTGCCAGCAGCCCCCGGGGTAGCGGGAGCCTCCAAGAGACCCAGTACTTC. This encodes CASSPRGSGSLQETQYF. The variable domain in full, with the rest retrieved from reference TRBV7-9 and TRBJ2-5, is DTGVSQNPRHKITKRGQNVTFRCDPISEHNRLYWYRQTLGQGPEFLTYFQNEAQLEKSRLLSDRFSAERPKGSFSTLEIQRTEQGDSAMYLCASSPRGSGSLQETQYFGPGTRLLVL.

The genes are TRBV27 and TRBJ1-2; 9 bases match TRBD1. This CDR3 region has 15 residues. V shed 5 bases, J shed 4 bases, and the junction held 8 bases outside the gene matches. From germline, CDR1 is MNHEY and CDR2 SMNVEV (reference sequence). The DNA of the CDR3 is TGTGCCAGCAGTCCGGGGACAGGGATTCGCTATGGCTACACCTTC. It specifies CASSPGTGIRYGYTF.

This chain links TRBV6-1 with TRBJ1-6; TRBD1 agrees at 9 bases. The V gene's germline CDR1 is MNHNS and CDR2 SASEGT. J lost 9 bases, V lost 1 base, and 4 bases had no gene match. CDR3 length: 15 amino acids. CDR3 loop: CASSEEDRGFSPLHF. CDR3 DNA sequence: TGTGCCAGCAGTGAAGAGGACAGGGGCTTTTCACCCCTCCACTTT.

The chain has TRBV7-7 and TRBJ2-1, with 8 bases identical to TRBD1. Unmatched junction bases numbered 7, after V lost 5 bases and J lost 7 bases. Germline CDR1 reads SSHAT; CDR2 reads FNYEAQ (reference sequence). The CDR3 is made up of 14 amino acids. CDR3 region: CASSPVGTGNEQFF. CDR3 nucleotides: TGTGCCAGCAGCCCCGTCGGGACAGGTAATGAGCAGTTCTTC.